What follows describes a single TCR beta chain. This entry belongs to a study of blood T cell repertoires in COVID-19. Study overall: T cells, B-cell-depleted T cells, or PBMCs provided the cDNA or gDNA that served as material.

In the study's own analysis: Estimation of nucleated cell counts was performed using reference gene primer amplification. Clones were read by immunoSEQ multiplex PCR, and TCRdb kept only the in-frame ones, dropping some. The DNA gave D and trimming, while V, J and clone size come from that table. The profile shows 400,000 to 550,000 clones, approximately 90% of them singletons. CDR3 size: 14 residues. Deletions cut 5 bases from V and 6 bases from J, with 16 bases between. Germline CDR1 SGHNT, CDR2 YYREEE (reference sequence). The gene calls are TRBV5-4 and TRBJ2-3, with a possible D match to TRBD1 (7 bases). The sequencing input was peripheral blood. This clonotype was obtained from a woman in her twenties or thirties with acute or convalescent COVID-19. The CDR3 loop reads CASRWGQGGDTQYF. CDR3 DNA: TGTGCCAGCAGATGGGGGCAGGGGGGCGATACGCAGTATTTT.